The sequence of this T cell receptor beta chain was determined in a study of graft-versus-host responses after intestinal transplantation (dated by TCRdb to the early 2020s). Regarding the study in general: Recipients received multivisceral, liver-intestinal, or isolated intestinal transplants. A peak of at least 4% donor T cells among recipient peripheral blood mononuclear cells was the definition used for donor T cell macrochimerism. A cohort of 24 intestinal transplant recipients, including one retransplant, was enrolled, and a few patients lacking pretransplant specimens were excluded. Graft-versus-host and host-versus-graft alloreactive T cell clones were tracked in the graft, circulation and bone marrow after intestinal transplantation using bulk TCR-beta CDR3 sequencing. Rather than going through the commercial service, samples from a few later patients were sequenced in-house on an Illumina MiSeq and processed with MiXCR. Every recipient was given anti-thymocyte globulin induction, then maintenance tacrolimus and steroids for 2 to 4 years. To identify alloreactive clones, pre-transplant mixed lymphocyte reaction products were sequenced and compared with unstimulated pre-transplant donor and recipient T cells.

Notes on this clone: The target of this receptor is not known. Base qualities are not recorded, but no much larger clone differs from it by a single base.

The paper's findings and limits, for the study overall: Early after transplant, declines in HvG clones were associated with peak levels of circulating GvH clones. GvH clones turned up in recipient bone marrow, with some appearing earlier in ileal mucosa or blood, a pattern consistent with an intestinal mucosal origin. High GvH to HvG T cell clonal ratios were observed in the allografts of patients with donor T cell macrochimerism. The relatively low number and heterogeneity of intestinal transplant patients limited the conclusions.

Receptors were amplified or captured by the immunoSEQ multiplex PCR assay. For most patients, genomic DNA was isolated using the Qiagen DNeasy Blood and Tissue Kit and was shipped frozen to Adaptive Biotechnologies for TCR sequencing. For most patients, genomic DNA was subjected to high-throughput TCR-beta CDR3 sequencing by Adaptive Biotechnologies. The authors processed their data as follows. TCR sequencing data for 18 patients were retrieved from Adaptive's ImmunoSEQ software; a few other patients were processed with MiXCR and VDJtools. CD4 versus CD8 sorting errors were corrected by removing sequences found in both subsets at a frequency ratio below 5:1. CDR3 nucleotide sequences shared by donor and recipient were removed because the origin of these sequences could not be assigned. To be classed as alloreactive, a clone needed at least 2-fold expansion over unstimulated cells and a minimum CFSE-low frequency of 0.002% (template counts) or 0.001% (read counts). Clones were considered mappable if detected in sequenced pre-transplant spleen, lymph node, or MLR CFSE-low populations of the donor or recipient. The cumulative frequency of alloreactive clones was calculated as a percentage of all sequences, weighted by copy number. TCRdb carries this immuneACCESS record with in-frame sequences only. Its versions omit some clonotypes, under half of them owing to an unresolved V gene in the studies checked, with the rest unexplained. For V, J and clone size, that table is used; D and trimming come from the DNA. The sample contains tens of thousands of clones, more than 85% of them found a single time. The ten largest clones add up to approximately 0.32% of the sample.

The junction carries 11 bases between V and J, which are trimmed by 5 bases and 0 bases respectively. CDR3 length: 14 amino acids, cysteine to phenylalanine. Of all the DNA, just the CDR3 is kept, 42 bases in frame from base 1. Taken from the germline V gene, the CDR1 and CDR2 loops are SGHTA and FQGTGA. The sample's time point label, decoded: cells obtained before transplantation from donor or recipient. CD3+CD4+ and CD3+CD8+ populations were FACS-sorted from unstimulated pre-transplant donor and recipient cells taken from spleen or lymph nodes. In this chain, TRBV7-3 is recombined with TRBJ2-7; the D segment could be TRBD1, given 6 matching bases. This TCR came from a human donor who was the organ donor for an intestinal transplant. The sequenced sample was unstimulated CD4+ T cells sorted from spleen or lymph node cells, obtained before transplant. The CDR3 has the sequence CASSPGDRSYEQYF. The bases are TGTGCCAGCAGCCCAGGGGACCGCTCCTACGAGCAGTACTTC.